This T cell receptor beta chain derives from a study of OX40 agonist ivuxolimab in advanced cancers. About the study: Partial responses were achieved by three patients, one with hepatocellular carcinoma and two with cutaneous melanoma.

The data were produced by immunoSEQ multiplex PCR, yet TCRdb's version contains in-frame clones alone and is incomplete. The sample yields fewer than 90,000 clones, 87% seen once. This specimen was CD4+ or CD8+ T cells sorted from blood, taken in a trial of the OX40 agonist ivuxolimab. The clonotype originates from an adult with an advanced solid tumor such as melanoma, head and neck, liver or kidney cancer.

The CDR3 protein is CASIADRGTDTQYF. The CDR3 DNA sequence: TGTGCCAGCATCGCGGACAGGGGCACAGATACGCAGTATTTT. The chain couples TRBV11-2 to TRBJ2-3, with 8 bases aligning to TRBD1. The CDR3 loop spans 14 amino acids. Germline V CDR1 and CDR2: SGHAT, FQNNGV. V lost 7 bases and J lost 1; bases outside the gene matches: 4.